This is a list of T cell receptor beta chains from one sample in a study of somatic mutations in cytotoxic T cells in rheumatoid arthritis. Libraries were prepared by immunoSEQ multiplex PCR; TCRdb keeps only in-frame clonotypes and omits some of them. Of under 20,000 clones listed, around 80% were seen once; the top ten hold roughly 4.8%. The sample comprised CD8+ T cells sorted from blood. The source of these receptors is an adult with rheumatoid arthritis. CDR3s include the opening cysteine and the closing phenylalanine or tryptophan. The order of the fields is J gene, D gene, clone size, V gene, CDR3 protein, CDR3 DNA. D genes are given only for firm matches. Size tells how often a clone was seen (once, few, many) or the class of an expanded clone, and some rows leave it out.

>TRBJ2-7|NA|NA|TRBV27
CASRPKGRTYEQYF
TGTGCCAGCCGGCCAAAGGGCAGAACCTACGAGCAGTACTTC
>TRBJ2-5|NA|NA|TRBV27
CASSFADQETQYF
TGTGCCAGCAGTTTTGCAGACCAAGAGACCCAGTACTTC
>TRBJ2-7|NA|NA|TRBV5-6
CASSLLQGGAYEQYF
TGTGCCAGCAGCTTGTTGCAGGGCGGTGCGTACGAGCAGTACTTC
>TRBJ2-2|NA|NA|TRBV4-2
CASSQVPLMGAGELFF
TGTGCCAGCAGCCAAGTCCCCCTCATGGGGGCCGGGGAGCTGTTTTTT
>TRBJ1-5|NA|few|TRBV7-9
CASTGDSNQPQHF
TGTGCCAGCACAGGGGATAGCAATCAGCCCCAGCATTTT
>TRBJ2-5|TRBD2|NA|TRBV5-6
CASSLGAGGETQYF
TGTGCCAGCAGCTTGGGAGCGGGGGGGGAGACCCAGTACTTC
>TRBJ2-7|TRBD1|NA|TRBV19
CASSPRGRLDYEQYF
TGTGCCAGCTCCCCGAGGGGGCGACTGGACTACGAGCAGTACTTC
>TRBJ2-5|NA|NA|TRBV27
CASSFVGLQETQYF
TGTGCCAGCAGTTTTGTAGGTTTGCAAGAGACCCAGTACTTC
>TRBJ1-2|TRBD1|NA|TRBV30
CAWMDRGGYGYTF
TGTGCCTGGATGGACAGGGGCGGATATGGCTACACCTTC
>TRBJ1-6|NA|NA|TRBV6-1
CASKTGINSPLHF
TGTGCCAGCAAGACAGGAATTAATTCACCCCTCCACTTT
>TRBJ2-5|TRBD2|NA|TRBV9
CASSPGTSGSQETQYF
TGTGCCAGCAGCCCAGGGACTAGCGGGAGCCAAGAGACCCAGTACTTC
>TRBJ2-1|TRBD2|NA|TRBV7-9
CASSLVLAGAMDEQFF
TGTGCCAGCAGCTTAGTGCTAGCGGGGGCTATGGATGAGCAGTTCTTC
>TRBJ2-3|NA|NA|TRBV7-9
CASSLFTGPSTDTQYF
TGTGCCAGCAGCTTGTTTACGGGGCCCAGCACAGATACGCAGTATTTT
>TRBJ1-5|NA|NA|TRBV4-1
CASSQRLWRMYNQPQHF
TGCGCCAGCAGCCAAAGATTATGGAGGATGTACAATCAGCCCCAGCATTTT
>TRBJ1-5|NA|few|TRBV7-3
CASSLGTGNQPQHF
TGTGCCAGCAGCTTAGGAACAGGCAATCAGCCCCAGCATTTT
>TRBJ1-2|TRBD1|NA|TRBV5-1
CASNAGTGGPPVNYGYTF
TGCGCCAGCAACGCCGGGACAGGGGGACCCCCGGTAAACTATGGCTACACCTTC
>TRBJ2-7|NA|NA|TRBV30
CAWSSRGGPTYEQYF
TGTGCCTGGAGTAGTAGAGGGGGTCCGACCTACGAGCAGTACTTC
>TRBJ2-1|NA|NA|TRBV6-4
CASSDEETHTSSYNEQFF
TGTGCCAGCAGTGACGAAGAAACCCACACTAGCTCCTACAATGAGCAGTTCTTC
>TRBJ2-5|NA|NA|TRBV30
CAWSVDGAPSETQYF
TGTGCCTGGAGTGTAGACGGGGCCCCGTCAGAGACCCAGTACTTC
>TRBJ1-1|NA|NA|TRBV30
CAWTGIQLEAFF
TGTGCCTGGACTGGGATACAGCTCGAAGCTTTCTTT
>TRBJ1-1|NA|once|TRBV14
CASSQEWNLGTPDPEAFF
TGTGCCAGCAGCCAAGAATGGAACTTAGGGACCCCCGACCCCGAAGCTTTCTTT
>TRBJ1-1|NA|NA|TRBV12-5
CASGLGQAWTEAFF
TGTGCTAGTGGTTTGGGACAGGCATGGACTGAAGCTTTCTTT
>TRBJ1-2|NA|once|TRBV4-2
CASSQEGDSYGYTF
TGTGCCAGCAGCCAAGAGGGCGATAGCTATGGCTACACCTTC
>TRBJ1-5|TRBD1|NA|TRBV19
CASSVGTGVIQPQHF
TGTGCCAGTAGTGTCGGGACAGGGGTTATCCAGCCCCAGCATTTT
>TRBJ2-1|TRBD1|NA|TRBV4-1
CASGQGRYEQFF
TGCGCCAGCGGACAGGGGAGGTATGAGCAGTTCTTC
>TRBJ1-2|NA|NA|TRBV6-5
CASTKAGSNYGYTF
TGTGCCAGCACCAAAGCGGGGTCTAACTATGGCTACACCTTC
>TRBJ1-1|TRBD1|NA|TRBV18
CASSPGDRTTNTEAFF
TGTGCCAGCTCACCAGGGGACAGGACCACGAACACTGAAGCTTTCTTT
>TRBJ1-1|TRBD1|once|TRBV4-1
CASSPGTVGAFF
TGCGCCAGCAGCCCGGGGACAGTCGGAGCTTTCTTT
>TRBJ2-7|NA|large|TRBV5-6
CASSPQGTSYEQYF
TGTGCCAGCAGCCCTCAGGGGACCTCCTACGAGCAGTACTTC
>TRBJ1-1|NA|NA|TRBV27
CASSYGTEAFF
TGTGCCAGCAGTTATGGCACTGAAGCTTTCTTT
>TRBJ2-1|NA|NA|TRBV7-9
CASSSPPEQFF
TGTGCCAGCAGCTCCCCCCCGGAGCAGTTCTTC
>TRBJ2-7|NA|medium-sized|TRBV30
CAWSGLPYEQYF
TGTGCCTGGAGTGGTTTACCCTACGAGCAGTACTTC
>TRBJ1-1|NA|NA|TRBV5-4
CASSLKVSGTEAFF
TGTGCCAGCAGCTTGAAGGTTTCGGGCACTGAAGCTTTCTTT
>TRBJ2-7|NA|once|TRBV7-9
CASSLAGATHFYEQYF
TGTGCCAGCAGCTTAGCAGGGGCCACACATTTCTACGAGCAGTACTTC
>TRBJ2-1|TRBD2|NA|TRBV4-1
CASSQPSGAHYNEQFF
TGCGCCAGCAGCCAACCTAGCGGGGCGCACTACAATGAGCAGTTCTTC
>TRBJ2-2|NA|NA|TRBV27
CASSRHRTNTGELFF
TGTGCCAGCAGTCGCCACAGAACGAACACCGGGGAGCTGTTTTTT
>TRBJ2-4|NA|NA|TRBV7-5
CVRSPPIGTAYIQYF
TGTGTCAGAAGCCCCCCGATCGGGACAGCGTACATTCAGTACTTC